The present T cell receptor (beta chain) was sequenced within a study of control samples from healthy donors and cancer patients. CDR3 length equals 15 residues. Here immunoSEQ multiplex PCR was the method, and the copy in TCRdb shows in-frame clones only, minus some. The table has 110,000 to 150,000 clones, approximately 88% seen once. J is TRBJ1-6 and V is TRBV21-1; no DNA check was done on the table's D call, TRBD1. TRBV21-1 is a recognized pseudogene. The specimen was blood. The receptor comes from a man aged 25-45 years in good health. In nucleotides, the CDR3 is TGTGCCAGCAGCAAAAGGGGGCGCGTTTATTCACCCCTCCACTTT. This translates into CASSKRGRVYSPLHF.